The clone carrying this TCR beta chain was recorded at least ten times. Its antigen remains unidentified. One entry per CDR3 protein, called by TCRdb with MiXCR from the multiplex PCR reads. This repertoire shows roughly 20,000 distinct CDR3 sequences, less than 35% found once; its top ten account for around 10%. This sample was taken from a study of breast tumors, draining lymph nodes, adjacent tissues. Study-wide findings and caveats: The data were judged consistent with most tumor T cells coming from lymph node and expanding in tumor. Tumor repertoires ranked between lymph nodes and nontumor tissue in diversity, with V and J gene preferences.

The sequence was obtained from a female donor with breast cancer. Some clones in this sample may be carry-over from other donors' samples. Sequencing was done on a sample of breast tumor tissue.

The CDR3 region has the DNA TGTGCCAGCAGTGAAGCGTACTTTTTTAGGTTGGTTGCCAACGTCCTGACTTTC. Translation: CASSEAYFFRLVANVLTF. The chain carries TRBV6-1 and TRBJ2-6; D ambiguous. Looked up from germline, CDR1 is MNHNS and CDR2 is SASEGT. V was clipped by 0 bases and J by 7 bases, with 19 bases between them. CDR3 length: 18 residues.